What follows is one TCR beta chain and its context. What it recognizes is unknown. The sample belongs to a study of shared clonotypes between healthy human individuals. Overall study: Every donor yielded three CD4 naive, three CD4 memory, two CD8 naive and one CD8 memory plate. Study results and limitations: In contrast to clonotypes shared by all four donors, non-shared clonotypes had lower generation probabilities. The low donor count limited represented genetic and exposure-history diversity.

This CDR3 region has 14 residues. Trimming cost V 0 bases and J 2 bases, with 7 bases left between them. Germline V gene data show CDR1 as SGHRS and CDR2 as YFSETQ. Template for every sorted-subset replicate PCR totaled approximately 0.2 ug DNA, 30,000 to 35,000 T cell genomes. Here immunoSEQ multiplex PCR was the method, and the copy in TCRdb shows in-frame clones only, minus some. This table holds around 1,900,000 clones, 90% to 95% found once. Naive CD8 cells, CD45RO-negative and positively selected for CCR7, excluded terminally differentiated effector memory CD45RA+ cells. The V call is TRBV5-1, the J call TRBJ2-3, with D possibly TRBD2 on 6 matching bases. This TCR came from a man younger than 35 in good health. Some clones in this sample may be carry-over from other donors' samples. The sample consisted of naive CD8+ T cells from PBMCs. The CDR3 bases are TGCGCCAGCAGCTTGGTGCGGGACACAGATACGCAGTATTTT. As protein: CASSLVRDTDTQYF.